The entry below describes one T cell receptor (beta chain). What it recognizes is unknown. Repertoires were generated with immunoSEQ multiplex PCR, while TCRdb's copy carries only in-frame clones and drops some. This table has about 7,800 clones, less than 85% appearing once. This record comes from a study of follicular helper T cells after annual influenza vaccination. Study-level findings and limits: Most later recoveries of Day 7 ICOS+CD38+ clones were ICOS-CD38- cTfh.

The CDR3 consists of 15 residues. V lost 4 bases and J lost 5, with 17 bases in between. Germline CDR1 and CDR2: SGHAT and FQNNGV. The time point was: 2014-2015 season, 7 days after vaccination. The chain combines TRBV11-2 with TRBJ2-5; D possibly uses TRBD1 or TRBD2 (5 bases each). The origin of this receptor is an adult who received the influenza vaccine. Sequenced material: CXCR5+ CD38- circulating T follicular helper cells from blood, taken 7 days after influenza vaccination. As to subset: circulating Tfh, non-naive CD4+CXCR5+PD-1+ (ICOS+CD38+ or ICOS-CD38-). CDR3 nucleotide sequence: TGTGCCAGCAGCTCCCGGATGGGACCACGGGAGACCCAGTACTTC. Translated: CASSSRMGPRETQYF.